Described below is a single T cell receptor (beta chain) sequence and its context. Its cognate antigen has yet to be identified. Base qualities were left out, and no much larger clone turns up one base away. As encoded in the germline V gene (reference sequence), CDR1 is LGHDT while CDR2 is YNNKEL. The CDR3 contains 14 residues, cysteine and phenylalanine counted. Of all the DNA, just the CDR3 is kept, 42 bases in frame from base 1. Trimming costs V 3 bases and J 0 bases, and their ends lie 8 bases apart. The data were taken from a study of blood T cell repertoires in COVID-19 (TCRdb year 2020). About the investigation overall: The collaborator samples originated in the United States, Italy and Spain and spanned the acute and convalescent phases of COVID-19. The material from the prospective study consisted of cDNA or gDNA derived from T cells, B-cell-depleted T cells, or PBMCs. Subjects who had been exposed to COVID-19, were actively infected with it, or had recovered from it provided the deeply sampled blood TCRbeta repertoires that made up the dataset. A freely available public database, intended as a resource for researchers studying the immune response to SARS-CoV-2, is where the repertoires were released. Samples came from the ongoing ImmuneRACE study (first 160 participants) plus 1,254 subjects from 6 global collaborators. Sample metadata almost always included a de-identified subject ID, COVID-19 status, age in years and sex. Where HLA class I and class II types were available, the types were taken from metadata supplied by the sample provider, not from assay-based typing.

TCRbeta CDR3 regions were amplified from genomic DNA using the immunoSEQ Assay, a bias-controlled multiplex PCR. The paper's processing steps were these. The number of nucleated cells in each sample was estimated by amplification of reference gene primers within the assay. To quantify the absolute abundance of each unique TCRbeta CDR3 rearrangement, sequence reads were collapsed and filtered. Productive Simpson clonality was computed per sample as the square root of Simpson's diversity index over productive rearrangements. In its TCRdb copy, this immuneACCESS table keeps in-frame sequences only and misses some clones. Where compared with another copy, unresolved V genes explain less than half of these, and the others have no known cause. V and J calls and clone size follow that table, whereas D and trimming were derived from the DNA. This sample lists around 250,000 clones; about four fifths were detected once. Jointly, the top ten make up less than 3.5% of the sample.

The paper as a whole reports these results and caveats: Clinical and demographic metadata were provided uncurated, with the amount varying by source and participant.

Whole blood was collected in K2EDTA tubes by collaborating institutions according to the institutions' own protocols. For TCRbeta analysis, collaborators shipped samples in one of three forms: frozen whole blood, isolated PBMCs, or DNA extracted from either of those sample types. Material: peripheral blood. The chain couples TRBV3-1 (or the pseudogene TRBV3-2) to TRBJ1-1; tentative D gene TRBD1, with 5 bases matching. The TCR was taken from a woman aged 18-35 years with acute or convalescent COVID-19. The DNA sequence reads TGTGCCAGCAGCCAGGCAGGGATGAACACTGAAGCTTTCTTT. Its product reads: CASSQAGMNTEAFF.